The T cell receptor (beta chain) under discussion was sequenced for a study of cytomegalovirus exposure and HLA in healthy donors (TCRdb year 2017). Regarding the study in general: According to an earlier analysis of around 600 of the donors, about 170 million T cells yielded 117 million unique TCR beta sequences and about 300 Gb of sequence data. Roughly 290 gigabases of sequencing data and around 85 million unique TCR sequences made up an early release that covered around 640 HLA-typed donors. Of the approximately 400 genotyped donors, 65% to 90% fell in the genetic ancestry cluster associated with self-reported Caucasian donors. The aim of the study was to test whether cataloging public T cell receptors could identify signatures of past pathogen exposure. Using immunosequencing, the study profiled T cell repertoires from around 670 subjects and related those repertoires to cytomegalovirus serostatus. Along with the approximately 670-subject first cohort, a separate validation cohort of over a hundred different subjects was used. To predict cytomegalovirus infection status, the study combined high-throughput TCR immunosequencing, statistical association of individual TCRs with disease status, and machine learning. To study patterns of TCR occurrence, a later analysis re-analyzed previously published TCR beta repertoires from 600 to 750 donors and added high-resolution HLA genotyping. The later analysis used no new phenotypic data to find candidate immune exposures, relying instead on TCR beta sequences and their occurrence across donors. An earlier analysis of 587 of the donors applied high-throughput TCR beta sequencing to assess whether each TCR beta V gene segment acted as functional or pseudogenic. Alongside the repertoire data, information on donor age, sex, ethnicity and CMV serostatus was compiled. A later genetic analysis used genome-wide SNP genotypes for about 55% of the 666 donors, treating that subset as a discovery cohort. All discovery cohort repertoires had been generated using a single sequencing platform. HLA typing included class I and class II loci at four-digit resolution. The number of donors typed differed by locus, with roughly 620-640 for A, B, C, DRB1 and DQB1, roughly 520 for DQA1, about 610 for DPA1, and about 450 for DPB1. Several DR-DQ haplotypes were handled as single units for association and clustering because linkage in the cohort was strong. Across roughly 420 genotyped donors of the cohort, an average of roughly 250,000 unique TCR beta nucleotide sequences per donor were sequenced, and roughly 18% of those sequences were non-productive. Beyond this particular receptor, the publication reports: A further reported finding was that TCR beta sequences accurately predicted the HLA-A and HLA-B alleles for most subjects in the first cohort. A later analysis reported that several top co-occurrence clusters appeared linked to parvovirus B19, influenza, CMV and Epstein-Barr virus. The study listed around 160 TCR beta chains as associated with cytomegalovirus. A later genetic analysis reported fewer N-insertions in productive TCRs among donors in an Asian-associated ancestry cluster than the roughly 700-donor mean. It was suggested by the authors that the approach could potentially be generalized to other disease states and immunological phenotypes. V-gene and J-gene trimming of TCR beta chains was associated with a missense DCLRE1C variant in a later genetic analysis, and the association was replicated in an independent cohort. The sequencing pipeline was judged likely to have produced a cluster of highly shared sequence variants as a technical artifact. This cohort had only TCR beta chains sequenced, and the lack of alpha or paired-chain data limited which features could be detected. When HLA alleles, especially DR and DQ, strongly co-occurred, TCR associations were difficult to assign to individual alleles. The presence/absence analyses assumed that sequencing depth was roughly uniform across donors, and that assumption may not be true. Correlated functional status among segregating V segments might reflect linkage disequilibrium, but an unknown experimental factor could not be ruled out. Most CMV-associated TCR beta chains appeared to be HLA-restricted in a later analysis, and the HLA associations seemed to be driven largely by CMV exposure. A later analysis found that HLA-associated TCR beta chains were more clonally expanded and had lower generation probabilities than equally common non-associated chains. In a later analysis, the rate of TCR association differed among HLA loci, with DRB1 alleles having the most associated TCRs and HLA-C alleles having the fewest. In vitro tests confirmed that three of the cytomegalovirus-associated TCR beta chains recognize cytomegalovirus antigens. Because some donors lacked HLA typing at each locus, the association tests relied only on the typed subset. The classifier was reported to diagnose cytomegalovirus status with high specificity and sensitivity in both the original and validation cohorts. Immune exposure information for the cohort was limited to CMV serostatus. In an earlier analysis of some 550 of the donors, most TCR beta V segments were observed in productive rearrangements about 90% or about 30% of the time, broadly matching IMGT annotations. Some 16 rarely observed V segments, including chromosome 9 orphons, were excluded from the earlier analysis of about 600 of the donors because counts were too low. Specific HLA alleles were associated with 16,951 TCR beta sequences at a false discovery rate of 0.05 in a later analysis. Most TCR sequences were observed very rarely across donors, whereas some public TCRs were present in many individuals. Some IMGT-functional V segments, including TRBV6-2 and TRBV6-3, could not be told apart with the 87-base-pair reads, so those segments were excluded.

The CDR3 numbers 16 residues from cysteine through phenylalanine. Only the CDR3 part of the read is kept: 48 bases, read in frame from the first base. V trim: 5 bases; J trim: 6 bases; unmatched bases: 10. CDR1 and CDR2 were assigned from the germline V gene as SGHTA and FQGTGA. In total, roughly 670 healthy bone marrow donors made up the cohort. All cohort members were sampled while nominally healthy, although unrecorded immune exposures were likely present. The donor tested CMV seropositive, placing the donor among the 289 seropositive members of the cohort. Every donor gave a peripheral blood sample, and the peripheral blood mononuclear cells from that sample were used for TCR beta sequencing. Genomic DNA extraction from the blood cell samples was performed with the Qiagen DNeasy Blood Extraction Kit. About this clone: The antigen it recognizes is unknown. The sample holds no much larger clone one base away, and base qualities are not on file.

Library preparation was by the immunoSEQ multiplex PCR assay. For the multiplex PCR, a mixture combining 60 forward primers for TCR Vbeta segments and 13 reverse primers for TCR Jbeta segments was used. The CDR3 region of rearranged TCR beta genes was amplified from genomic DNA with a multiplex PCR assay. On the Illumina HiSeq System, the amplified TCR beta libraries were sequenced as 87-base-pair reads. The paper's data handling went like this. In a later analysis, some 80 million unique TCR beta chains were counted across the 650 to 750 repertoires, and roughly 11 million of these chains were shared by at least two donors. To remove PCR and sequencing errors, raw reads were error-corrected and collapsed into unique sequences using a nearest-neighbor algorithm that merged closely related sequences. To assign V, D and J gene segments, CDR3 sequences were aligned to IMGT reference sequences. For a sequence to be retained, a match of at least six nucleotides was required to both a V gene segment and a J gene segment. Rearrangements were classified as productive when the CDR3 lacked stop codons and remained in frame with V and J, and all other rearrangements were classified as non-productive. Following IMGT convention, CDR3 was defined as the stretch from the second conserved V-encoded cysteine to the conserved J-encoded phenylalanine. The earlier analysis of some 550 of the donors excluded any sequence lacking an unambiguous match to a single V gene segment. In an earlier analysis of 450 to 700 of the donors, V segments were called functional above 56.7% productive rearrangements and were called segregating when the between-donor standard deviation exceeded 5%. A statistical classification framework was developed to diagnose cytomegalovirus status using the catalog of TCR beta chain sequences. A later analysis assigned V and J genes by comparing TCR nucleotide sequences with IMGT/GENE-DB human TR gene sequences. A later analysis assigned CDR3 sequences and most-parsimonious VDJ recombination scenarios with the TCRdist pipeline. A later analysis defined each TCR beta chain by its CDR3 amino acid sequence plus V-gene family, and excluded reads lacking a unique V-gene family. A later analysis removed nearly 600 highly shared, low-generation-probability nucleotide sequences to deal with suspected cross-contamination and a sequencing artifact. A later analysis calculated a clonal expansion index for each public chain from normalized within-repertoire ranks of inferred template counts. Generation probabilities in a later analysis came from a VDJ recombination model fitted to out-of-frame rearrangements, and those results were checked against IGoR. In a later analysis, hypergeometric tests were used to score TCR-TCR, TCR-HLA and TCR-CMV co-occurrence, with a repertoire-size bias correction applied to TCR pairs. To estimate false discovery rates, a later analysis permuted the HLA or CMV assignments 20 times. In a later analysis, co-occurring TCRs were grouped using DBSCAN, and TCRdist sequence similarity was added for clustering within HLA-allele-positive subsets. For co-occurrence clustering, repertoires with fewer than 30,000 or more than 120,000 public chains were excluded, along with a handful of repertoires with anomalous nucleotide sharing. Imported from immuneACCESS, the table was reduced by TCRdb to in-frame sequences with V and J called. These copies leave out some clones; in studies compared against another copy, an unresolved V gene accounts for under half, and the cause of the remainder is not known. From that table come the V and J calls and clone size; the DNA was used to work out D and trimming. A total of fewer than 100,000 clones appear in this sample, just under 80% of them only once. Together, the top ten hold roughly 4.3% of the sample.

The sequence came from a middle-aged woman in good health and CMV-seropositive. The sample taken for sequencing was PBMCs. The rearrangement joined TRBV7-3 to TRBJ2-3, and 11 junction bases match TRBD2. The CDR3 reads CASSPRLAGYRDTQYF. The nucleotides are TGTGCCAGCAGCCCCCGACTAGCGGGATATAGGGATACGCAGTATTTT.